The sequence of this T cell receptor beta chain was determined in a study of shared clonotypes between healthy human individuals. Germline CDR1 is MDHEN and CDR2 is SYDVKM. The CDR3 covers 16 residues. V lost 5 bases and J 1 base, leaving 14 bases between the germline ends. The authors' processing: As immunoSEQ supplied junction-only sequences (without quality scores), filtering differed. Using immunoSEQ multiplex PCR, the repertoire was profiled, and TCRdb retains in-frame clones only, with some absent. V and J calls and clone size come straight from that table; D and trimming were deduced from the DNA. The table records roughly 2 million clones, 95% of them present only once.

This receptor was obtained from a young man in good health. Sequenced material: naive CD4+ T cells sorted from blood. Subset defined: CD45RA+ positively selected. The V gene is TRBV28, the J gene TRBJ2-2, with D perhaps matching TRBD1 (6 bases). CDR3 sequence (DNA): TGTGCCAGCAGTCAAACCGGGACAAAGAACACCGGGGAGCTGTTTTTT. Its translation is CASSQTGTKNTGELFF.